Given below is one T cell receptor (beta chain) in context. This clone was observed a handful of times. The specificity of this receptor is unknown. No base-level quality is on record; no much larger clone is a single base apart. This sample is part of a study of control samples from healthy donors and cancer patients (TCRdb year 2020). Spanning cysteine to phenylalanine, the CDR3 consists of 12 amino acids. Left in the record is the CDR3 DNA by itself, 36 bases read in frame from the first base. V loses 0 bases of germline sequence and J loses 3 bases, and the interval between the two ends is 4 bases. Taken from the germline V gene, the CDR1 and CDR2 loops are SGHRS and YFSETQ. The library was produced with the immunoSEQ multiplex PCR assay. This is the immuneACCESS table as TCRdb keeps it, with only in-frame sequences that have V and J called. A part of the clones is gone; compared with another copy, unresolved V genes explain less than half, and the rest is unexplained. This sample comprises more than 85,000 clones, 80% to 90% of them detected only once. The biggest ten clones account for approximately 13% of the sample.

The rearrangement joined TRBV5-1 to TRBJ2-7, with the D gene too uncertain to name. The sequenced sample was blood. The clonotype originates from a woman aged 45-59 years in good health. The nucleotide sequence is given as TGCGCCAGCAGCTTGGACAACTACGAGCAGTACTTC. The resulting protein is CASSLDNYEQYF.